A selection of T cell receptor beta chains follows, all from one sample in a study of T cells after yellow fever vaccination. TCRdb redid the calling of the 5' RACE reads with MiXCR, one entry per CDR3 protein. The profile shows roughly 520,000 distinct CDR3 sequences, just over 20% of them singletons. The source material was PBMCs, sampled approximately 22 days after the first yellow fever vaccination. The receptors come from a man younger than 30 who received the YFV17D yellow fever vaccine. The CDR3 runs from the conserved cysteine through the conserved F or W. Each record gives: D gene, V gene, J gene, clone size, CDR3 DNA, CDR3 protein. A D gene is named only where the DNA matches it firmly. Clone size is given for some rows only: seen once, a few or many times, or a class if the clone is expanded.

D: NA; V: TRBV6-5; J: TRBJ1-4; size: NA; DNA: TGTGCCAGCACTCCGTGGGGGCACCTAGTTGCAACTAATGAAAAACTGTTTTTT; CDR3: CASTPWGHLVATNEKLFF
D: NA; V: TRBV10-3; J: TRBJ1-5; size: NA; DNA: TGTGCCATCAGTCGCGGGGTAGCTCAGCCCCAGCATTTT; CDR3: CAISRGVAQPQHF
D: TRBD2; V: TRBV29-1; J: TRBJ2-2; size: few; DNA: TGCAGCGTTGAAAAGGACGGGGGGGGCACCGGGGAGCTGTTTTTT; CDR3: CSVEKDGGGTGELFF
D: NA; V: TRBV9; J: TRBJ1-1; size: few; DNA: TGTGCCAGCAGCGTATACCCCCTCCAGGAGAACACTGAAGCTTTCTTT; CDR3: CASSVYPLQENTEAFF
D: TRBD2; V: TRBV11-2; J: TRBJ2-1; size: NA; DNA: TGTGCCAGCAGCCTGACTAGCCTGAGCTCCTACAATGAGCAGTTCTTC; CDR3: CASSLTSLSSYNEQFF
D: NA; V: TRBV21-1; J: TRBJ2-7; size: few; DNA: TGTGCCAGCAGCAATTGTACACCCTACGAGCAGTACTTC; CDR3: CASSNCTPYEQYF
D: NA; V: TRBV6-2/TRBV6-3; J: TRBJ2-5; size: few; DNA: TGTGCCAGCAGTTACGGTGTACTTCAGTCCGCGGAGACCCAGTACTTC; CDR3: CASSYGVLQSAETQYF
D: TRBD1; V: TRBV4-3; J: TRBJ2-4; size: NA; DNA: TGCGCCAGCAGCCCAAGCCAGCGGACAGGGATAAACATTCAGTACTTC; CDR3: CASSPSQRTGINIQYF
D: NA; V: TRBV20-1; J: TRBJ1-4; size: NA; DNA: TGCAGTGCTAGAGCTCCAGGGGAAGGAGAAAAACTGTTTTTT; CDR3: CSARAPGEGEKLFF
D: NA; V: TRBV4-2; J: TRBJ1-1; size: NA; DNA: TGTGCCAGCAGCCAAGAGTCTGCCGCGGACGTGGACACTGAAGCTTTCTTT; CDR3: CASSQESAADVDTEAFF
D: NA; V: TRBV10-1; J: TRBJ2-5; size: NA; DNA: TGCGCCAGCAGTGAAAGGCGGGGATCTTCTGAGACCCAGTACTTC; CDR3: CASSERRGSSETQYF
D: NA; V: TRBV18; J: TRBJ1-5; size: few; DNA: TGTGCCAGCTCACCCCCGGGTTTGATGGGGCAGCCCCAGCATTTT; CDR3: CASSPPGLMGQPQHF
D: NA; V: TRBV28; J: TRBJ1-1; size: NA; DNA: TGTGCCAGCAGTATTAGACGACAGGCAAGGAAGACTGAAGCTTTCTTT; CDR3: CASSIRRQARKTEAFF
D: NA; V: TRBV7-3; J: TRBJ1-1; size: NA; DNA: TGTGCCAGCAGCTTTACGGCGAACACTGAAGCTTTCTTT; CDR3: CASSFTANTEAFF
D: NA; V: TRBV7-2; J: TRBJ1-1; size: NA; DNA: TGTGCCAGCAGCCTACTCCCAGTCACTGAAGCTTTCTTT; CDR3: CASSLLPVTEAFF
D: TRBD1; V: TRBV4-3; J: TRBJ1-1; size: few; DNA: TGCGCCAGCAGCCAAGAATGGGGACAGTTGAACACTGAAGCTTTCTTT; CDR3: CASSQEWGQLNTEAFF
D: NA; V: TRBV2; J: TRBJ2-3; size: NA; DNA: TGTGCCAGGGGGGGACTCGGGGATACGCAGTATTTT; CDR3: CARGGLGDTQYF
D: NA; V: TRBV10-3; J: TRBJ1-5; size: NA; DNA: TGTGCCATCACGGCAGGGAGCAATCAGCCCCAGCATTTT; CDR3: CAITAGSNQPQHF
D: NA; V: TRBV11-2; J: TRBJ1-4; size: NA; DNA: TGTGCCAGCAGCTTAGGCAGGAAACTGTTTTTT; CDR3: CASSLGRKLFF
D: TRBD1; V: TRBV11-2; J: TRBJ2-7; size: many; DNA: TGTGCCAGCAGCTCCGGACAGGGGGCGAACTACGAGCAGTACTTC; CDR3: CASSSGQGANYEQYF
D: NA; V: TRBV2; J: TRBJ2-7; size: few; DNA: TGTGCCAGCAGTGATCCCGGGGGCAATGAGCAGTACTTC; CDR3: CASSDPGGNEQYF
D: NA; V: TRBV2; J: TRBJ2-2; size: NA; DNA: TGTGCCAGCAAAGACCCCGGGGAGCTGTTTTTT; CDR3: CASKDPGELFF
D: NA; V: TRBV5-1; J: TRBJ2-3; size: NA; DNA: TGCGCCAGCAGCCCCAATTTGTTCGCAGATACGCAGTATTTT; CDR3: CASSPNLFADTQYF
D: NA; V: TRBV29-1; J: TRBJ2-2; size: NA; DNA: TGCAGCGTTGAATCCAACAGATACACCGGGGAGCTGTTTTTT; CDR3: CSVESNRYTGELFF
D: NA; V: TRBV7-9; J: TRBJ1-1; size: few; DNA: TGTGCCAGCAGCGCGGGAGAGTATCAAGCTTTCTTT; CDR3: CASSAGEYQAFF
D: NA; V: TRBV20-1; J: TRBJ1-4; size: NA; DNA: TGCAGTGCTAGAGTGACCGTTAGGGATGAAAAACTGTTTTTT; CDR3: CSARVTVRDEKLFF
D: TRBD2; V: TRBV27; J: TRBJ2-3; size: few; DNA: TGTGCCAGCAGTTCATTCGCGGGGGAGAGCACAGATACGCAGTATTTT; CDR3: CASSSFAGESTDTQYF
D: NA; V: TRBV15; J: TRBJ2-7; size: NA; DNA: TGTGCCACCAGCAGAGCACGATCCTACGAGCAGTACTTC; CDR3: CATSRARSYEQYF
D: TRBD1; V: TRBV20-1; J: TRBJ2-2; size: NA; DNA: TGCAGTGCTCCCGGACAGGCGAACACCGGGGAGCTGTTTTTT; CDR3: CSAPGQANTGELFF
D: NA; V: TRBV20-1; J: TRBJ2-5; size: NA; DNA: TGCAGTGCTGGTCGGGGGCAGGGGCCGGGAGAGACCCAGTACTTC; CDR3: CSAGRGQGPGETQYF
D: NA; V: TRBV12-3/TRBV12-4; J: TRBJ2-7; size: few; DNA: TGTGCCAGCAGTTTCCTGAAGGCCGAGCAGTACTTC; CDR3: CASSFLKAEQYF
D: TRBD2; V: TRBV29-1; J: TRBJ2-5; size: NA; DNA: TGCAGCGTTGGACTAGCGGGGTACCAAGAGACCCAGTACTTC; CDR3: CSVGLAGYQETQYF
D: TRBD1; V: TRBV6-1; J: TRBJ2-3; size: NA; DNA: TGTGCCAGCAGACCCGACAGGGTGGGCGAAGATACGCAGTATTTT; CDR3: CASRPDRVGEDTQYF
D: TRBD1; V: TRBV11-2; J: TRBJ2-7; size: many; DNA: TGCGCCAGCAGCTTGGACAGGGGGTACGAGCAGTACTTC; CDR3: CASSLDRGYEQYF
D: NA; V: TRBV5-6; J: TRBJ1-1; size: NA; DNA: TGTGCCACCGATACAGGGCGTCCCACTGAAGCTTTCTTT; CDR3: CATDTGRPTEAFF
D: NA; V: TRBV19; J: TRBJ2-6; size: few; DNA: TGTGCCAGTAGTATACAGGCTCACTCTGGGGCCAACGTCCTGACTTTC; CDR3: CASSIQAHSGANVLTF
D: TRBD1; V: TRBV24-1; J: TRBJ2-2; size: few; DNA: TGTGCCACCAGTGATCCGAGGACAGGGGGCACCGGGGAGCTGTTTTTT; CDR3: CATSDPRTGGTGELFF
D: NA; V: TRBV20-1; J: TRBJ2-1; size: few; DNA: TGCAGTGCTGGGGGGTATATCTACAATGAGCAGTTCTTC; CDR3: CSAGGYIYNEQFF
D: TRBD1; V: TRBV7-3; J: TRBJ1-3; size: few; DNA: TGTGCCAGCAGCTCCACAGGGGGCGCGTTGGACACCATATATTTT; CDR3: CASSSTGGALDTIYF
D: NA; V: TRBV7-3; J: TRBJ2-1; size: few; DNA: TGTGCCAGCAGCTCAGGACCAGGCTCCTACAATGAGCAGTTCTTC; CDR3: CASSSGPGSYNEQFF